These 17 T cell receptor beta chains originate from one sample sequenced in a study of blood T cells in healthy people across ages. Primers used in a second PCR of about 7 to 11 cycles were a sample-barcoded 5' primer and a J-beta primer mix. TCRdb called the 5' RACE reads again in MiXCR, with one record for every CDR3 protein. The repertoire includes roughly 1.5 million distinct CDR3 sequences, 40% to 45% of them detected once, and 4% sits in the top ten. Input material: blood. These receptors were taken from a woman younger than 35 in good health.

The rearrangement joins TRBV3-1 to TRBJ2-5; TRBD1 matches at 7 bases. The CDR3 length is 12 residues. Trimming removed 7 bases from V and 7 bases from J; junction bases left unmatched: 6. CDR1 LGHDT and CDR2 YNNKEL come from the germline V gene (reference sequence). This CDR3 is CASTQAGGTQYF. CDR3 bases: TGTGCCAGCACCCAGGCAGGGGGGACCCAGTACTTC.

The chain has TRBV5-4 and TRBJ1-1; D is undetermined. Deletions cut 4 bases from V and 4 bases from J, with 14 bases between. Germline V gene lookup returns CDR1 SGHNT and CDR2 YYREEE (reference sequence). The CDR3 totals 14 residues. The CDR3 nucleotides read TGTGCCAGCAGCCCCGGTTCCCATTCCACTGAAGCTTTCTTT. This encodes CASSPGSHSTEAFF.

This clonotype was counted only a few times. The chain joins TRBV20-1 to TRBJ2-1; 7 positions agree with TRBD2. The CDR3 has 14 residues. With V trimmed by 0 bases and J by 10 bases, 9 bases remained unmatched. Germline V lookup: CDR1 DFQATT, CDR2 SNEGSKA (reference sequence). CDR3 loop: CSARDGSGVSEQFF. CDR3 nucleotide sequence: TGCAGTGCTAGAGATGGAAGCGGGGTAAGCGAGCAGTTCTTC.

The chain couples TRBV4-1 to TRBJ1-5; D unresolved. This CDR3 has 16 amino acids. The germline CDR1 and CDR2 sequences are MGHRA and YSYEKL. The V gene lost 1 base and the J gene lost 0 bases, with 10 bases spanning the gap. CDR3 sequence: CASSQVQSNSNQPQHF. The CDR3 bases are TGCGCCAGCAGCCAAGTGCAGAGCAATAGCAATCAGCCCCAGCATTTT.

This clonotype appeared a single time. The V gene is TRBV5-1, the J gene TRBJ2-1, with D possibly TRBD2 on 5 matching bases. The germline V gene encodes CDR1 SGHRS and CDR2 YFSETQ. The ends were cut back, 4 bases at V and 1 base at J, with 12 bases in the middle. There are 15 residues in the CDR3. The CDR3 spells CASSQEAYSYNEQFF. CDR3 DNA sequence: TGCGCCAGCAGCCAGGAGGCGTATTCCTACAATGAGCAGTTCTTC.

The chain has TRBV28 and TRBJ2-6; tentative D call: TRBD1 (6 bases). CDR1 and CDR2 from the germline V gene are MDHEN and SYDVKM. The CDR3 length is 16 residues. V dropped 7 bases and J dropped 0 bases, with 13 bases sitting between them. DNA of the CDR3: TGTGCCAGCACGGGACACACAAGCTCTGGGGCCAACGTCCTGACTTTC. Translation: CASTGHTSSGANVLTF.

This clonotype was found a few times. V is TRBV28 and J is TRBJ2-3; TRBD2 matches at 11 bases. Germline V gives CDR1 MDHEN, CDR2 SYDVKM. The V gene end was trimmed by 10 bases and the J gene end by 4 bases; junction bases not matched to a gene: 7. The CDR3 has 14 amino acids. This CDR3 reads CATYLAGGSDTQYF. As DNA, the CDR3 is TGTGCCACCTATCTAGCGGGAGGATCAGATACGCAGTATTTT.

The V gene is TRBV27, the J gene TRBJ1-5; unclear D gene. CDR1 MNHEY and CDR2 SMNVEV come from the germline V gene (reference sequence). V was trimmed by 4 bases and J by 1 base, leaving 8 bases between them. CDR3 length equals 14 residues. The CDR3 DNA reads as TGTGCCAGCAGTTATGATATGAGCAATCAGCCCCAGCATTTT. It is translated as CASSYDMSNQPQHF.

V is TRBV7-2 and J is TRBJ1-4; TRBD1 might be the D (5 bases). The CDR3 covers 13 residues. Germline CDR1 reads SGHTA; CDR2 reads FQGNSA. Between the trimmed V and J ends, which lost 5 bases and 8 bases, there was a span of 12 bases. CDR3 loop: CASSQGLGEKLFF. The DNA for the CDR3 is TGTGCCAGCAGCCAGGGCCTGGGGGAAAAACTGTTTTTT.

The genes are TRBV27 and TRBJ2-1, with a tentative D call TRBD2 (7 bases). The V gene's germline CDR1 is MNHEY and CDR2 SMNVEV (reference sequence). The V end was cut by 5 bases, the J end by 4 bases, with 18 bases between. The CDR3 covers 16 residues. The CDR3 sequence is CASSILGGGGYNEQFF. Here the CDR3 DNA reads TGTGCCAGCAGTATACTCGGAGGGGGGGGATACAATGAGCAGTTCTTC.

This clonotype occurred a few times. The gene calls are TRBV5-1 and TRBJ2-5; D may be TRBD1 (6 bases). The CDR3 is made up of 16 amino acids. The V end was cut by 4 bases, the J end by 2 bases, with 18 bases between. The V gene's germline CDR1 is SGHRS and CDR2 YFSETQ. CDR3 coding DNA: TGCGCCAGCAGCCCGGGAATCGGACAGCTACAAGAGACCCAGTACTTC. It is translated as CASSPGIGQLQETQYF.

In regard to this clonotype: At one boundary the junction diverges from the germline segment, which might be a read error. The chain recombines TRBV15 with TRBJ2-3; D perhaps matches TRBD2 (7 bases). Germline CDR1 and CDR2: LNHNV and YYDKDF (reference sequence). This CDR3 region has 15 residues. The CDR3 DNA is TGTGCCGCCAGGGACTACAGGGCACCCACAGATACGCAGTATTTT. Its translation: CAARDYRAPTDTQYF.

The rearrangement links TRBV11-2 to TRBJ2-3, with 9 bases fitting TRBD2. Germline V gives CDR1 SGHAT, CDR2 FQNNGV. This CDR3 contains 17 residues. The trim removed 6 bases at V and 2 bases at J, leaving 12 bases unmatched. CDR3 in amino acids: CASRKEKAGGLTDTQYF. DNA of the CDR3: TGTGCCAGCAGGAAAGAGAAGGCGGGGGGGCTCACAGATACGCAGTATTTT.

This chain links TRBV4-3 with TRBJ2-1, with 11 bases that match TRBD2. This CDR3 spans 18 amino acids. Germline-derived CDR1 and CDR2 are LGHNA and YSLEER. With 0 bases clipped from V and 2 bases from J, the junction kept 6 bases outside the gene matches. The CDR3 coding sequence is TGCGCCAGCAGCCAAGATACCCTAGCGGGGGGTACCTACAATGAGCAGTTCTTC. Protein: CASSQDTLAGGTYNEQFF.

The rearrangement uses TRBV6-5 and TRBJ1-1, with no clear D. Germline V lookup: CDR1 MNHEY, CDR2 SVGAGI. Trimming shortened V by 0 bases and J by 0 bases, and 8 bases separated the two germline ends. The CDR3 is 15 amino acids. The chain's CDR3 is CASSYSLQMNTEAFF. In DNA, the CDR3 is TGTGCCAGCAGTTACTCTCTCCAGATGAACACTGAAGCTTTCTTT.

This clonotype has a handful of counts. The CDR3 reads CATSDSRLVQETQYF. Here the CDR3 DNA reads TGTGCCACCAGTGATTCCCGTCTGGTCCAAGAGACCCAGTACTTC. V is TRBV24-1 and J is TRBJ2-5, with no clear D. This CDR3 region has 15 residues. V was shortened by 2 bases and J by 1 base, with 10 bases between the two germline ends. Germline CDR1 and CDR2: KGHDR and SFDVKD.

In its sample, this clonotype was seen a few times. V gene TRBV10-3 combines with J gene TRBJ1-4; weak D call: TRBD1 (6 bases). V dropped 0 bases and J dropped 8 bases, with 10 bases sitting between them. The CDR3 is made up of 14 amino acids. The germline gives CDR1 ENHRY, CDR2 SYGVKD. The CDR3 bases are TGTGCCATCAGTGAGTCGGCAGGGGCCGAAAAACTGTTTTTT. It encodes CAISESAGAEKLFF.